These 7 T cell receptor beta chains originate from one sample sequenced in a study of response to subunit inactivated influenza vaccine. A single record per CDR3 protein comes from TCRdb applying MiXCR to the RT-PCR reads. The sample includes more than 600,000 distinct CDR3 sequences, approximately 17% of them seen just once. The sequences come from PBMCs from blood, collected around 5 days after vaccination. The receptors shown here come from a man aged 45 to 65 who received an inactivated influenza vaccine.

There are many counts of this clonotype. V usage is TRBV5-1 and J usage is TRBJ1-2; 7 bases map to TRBD1. Trimming removed 0 bases from V and 4 bases from J; junction bases left unmatched: 3. Germline lookup yields CDR1 SGHRS and CDR2 YFSETQ. This CDR3 region has 14 residues. The CDR3 DNA reads TGCGCCAGCAGCTTGGGGGGACAGATCTATGGCTACACCTTC. Translated: CASSLGGQIYGYTF.

This clonotype has just a few counts. The rearrangement uses TRBV7-3 and TRBJ2-3, with D perhaps matching TRBD2 (5 bases). The V gene lost 0 bases and the J gene lost 0 bases, with 7 bases spanning the gap. This CDR3 is 15 amino acids long. Germline assignment: CDR1 SGHTA and CDR2 FQGTGA. CDR3 sequence: CASSLTSESTDTQYF. DNA of the CDR3: TGTGCCAGCAGCTTAACTAGCGAAAGCACAGATACGCAGTATTTT.

This clonotype has ten or more counts. The genes are TRBV6-1 and TRBJ2-4, with D perhaps matching TRBD1 or TRBD2 (5 bases each). Trimming left V 7 bases short and J 7 bases short, with 26 bases between. This CDR3 region has 17 residues. Germline assignment: CDR1 MNHNS and CDR2 SASEGT. CDR3 in amino acids: CASTHRRLGPEGNIQYF. CDR3 nucleotides: TGTGCCAGCACCCACAGGCGGTTGGGACCCGAGGGGAACATTCAGTACTTC.

V is TRBV19 and J is TRBJ1-5, with D tentatively TRBD1 (6 bases). Trimming removed 5 bases at V and 7 bases at J, with 12 bases between. The CDR3 sequence is 13 residues long. The germline V gene has CDR1 LNHDA and CDR2 SQIVND (reference sequence). For the CDR3, the DNA is TGTGCCAGTAGTGTGACAGGCCCGCAGCCCCAGCATTTT. This encodes CASSVTGPQPQHF.

There are a few counts of this clonotype. This chain uses TRBV12-3 or TRBV12-4 with TRBJ2-5; 9 bases match TRBD1. Trimming cost V 5 bases and J 4 bases; bases outside gene matches: 8. The CDR3 has 15 residues. CDR3 DNA sequence: TGTGCCAGCAGTCCCCGGGACAGGGTAGGAGAGACCCAGTACTTC. Translation: CASSPRDRVGETQYF.

A few counts support this clonotype. The V gene is TRBV6-5, the J gene TRBJ2-7; 8 nucleotides agree with TRBD2. The CDR3 sequence is 19 residues long. Germline V gene sequence: CDR1 MNHEY, CDR2 SVGAGI. Trimming took 0 bases from V and 0 from J; bases not matched to a gene: 13. The CDR3 protein is CASSYSSGGGRLLSYEQYF. The CDR3 nucleotides are TGTGCCAGCAGTTACTCGAGCGGGGGTGGGAGACTACTCTCCTACGAGCAGTACTTC.

This clonotype was recorded many times. The gene calls are TRBV5-5 and TRBJ1-6, with D perhaps TRBD1 (5 bases). There are 13 residues in the CDR3. CDR1 and CDR2 (germline): SGHKS, YYEKEE (reference sequence). Trimming took 7 bases from V and 8 from J, leaving 13 bases between them. The CDR3 is CASLRQPDSPLHF. The CDR3 DNA is TGTGCCAGCCTCAGACAGCCCGATTCACCCCTCCACTTT.